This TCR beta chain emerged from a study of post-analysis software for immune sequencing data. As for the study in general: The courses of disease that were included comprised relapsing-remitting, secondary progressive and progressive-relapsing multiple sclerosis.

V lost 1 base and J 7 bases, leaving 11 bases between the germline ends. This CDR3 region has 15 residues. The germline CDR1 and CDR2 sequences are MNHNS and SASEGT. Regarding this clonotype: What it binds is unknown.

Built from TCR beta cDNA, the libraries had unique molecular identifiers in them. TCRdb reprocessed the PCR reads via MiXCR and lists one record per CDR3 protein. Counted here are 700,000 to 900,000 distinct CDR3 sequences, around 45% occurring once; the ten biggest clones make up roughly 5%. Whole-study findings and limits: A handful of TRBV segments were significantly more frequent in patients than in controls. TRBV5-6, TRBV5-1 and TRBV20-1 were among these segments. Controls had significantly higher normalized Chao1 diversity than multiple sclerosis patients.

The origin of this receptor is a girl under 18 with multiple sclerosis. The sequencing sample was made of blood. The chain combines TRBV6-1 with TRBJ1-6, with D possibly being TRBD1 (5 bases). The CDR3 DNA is TGTGCCAGCAGTGAAGAGAACAGGCGGAATTCACCCCTCCACTTT. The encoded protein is CASSEENRRNSPLHF.